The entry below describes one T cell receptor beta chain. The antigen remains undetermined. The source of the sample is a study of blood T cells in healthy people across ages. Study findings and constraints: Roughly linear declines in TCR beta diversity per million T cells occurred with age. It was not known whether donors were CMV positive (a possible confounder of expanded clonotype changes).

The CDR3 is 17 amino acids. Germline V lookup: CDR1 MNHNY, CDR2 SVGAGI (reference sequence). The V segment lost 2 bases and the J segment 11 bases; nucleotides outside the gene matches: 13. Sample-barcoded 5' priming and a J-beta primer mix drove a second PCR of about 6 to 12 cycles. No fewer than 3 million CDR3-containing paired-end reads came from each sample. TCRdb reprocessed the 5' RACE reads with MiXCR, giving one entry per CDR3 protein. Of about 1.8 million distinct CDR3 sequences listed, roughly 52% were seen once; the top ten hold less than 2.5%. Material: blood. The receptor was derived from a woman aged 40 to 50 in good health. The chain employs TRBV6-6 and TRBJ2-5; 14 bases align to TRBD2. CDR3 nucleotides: TGTGCCAGCAGTTACGGGACTAGCGGGGGAAAAGTACGTGAGCAGTACTTC. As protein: CASSYGTSGGKVREQYF.